The 30 T cell receptor beta chains below were found in one sample sequenced in a study of T cell repertoires in cytomegalovirus infection. A single record per CDR3 protein comes from TCRdb applying MiXCR to the reads. Here the sample spans about 69,000 distinct CDR3 sequences, about 30% being singletons. Their target antigens are unknown. The source was CD8+ T cells from cultured PBMCs, collected from culture after CMV antigen stimulation. These receptors were obtained from a human donor in good health (CMV status not recorded). Some clones in this sample may be carry-over from other donors' samples.

This clonotype showed up just a few times. This rearrangement joins TRBV5-4 to TRBJ2-1; 8 bases line up with TRBD2. This CDR3 region has 17 residues. V gave up 3 bases and J gave up 7 bases; unmatched junction bases: 15. CDR1 and CDR2 (germline): SGHNT, YYREEE (reference sequence). The CDR3 DNA sequence: TGTGCCAGCAGCTGTCGGGGGGGCCCCCTGTTGTGTAATGAGCAGTTCTTC. It codes for CASSCRGGPLLCNEQFF.

The rearrangement links TRBV30 to TRBJ2-1, with D tentatively TRBD1 (5 bases). V was cut by 0 bases and J by 6 bases, with 9 bases left in between. The CDR3 loop spans 13 amino acids. Germline values: CDR1 GTSNPN, CDR2 SVGIG (reference sequence). The CDR3 protein is CAWSVPGRNEQFF. The CDR3 DNA sequence: TGTGCCTGGAGTGTACCAGGGCGCAATGAGCAGTTCTTC.

This chain links TRBV2 with TRBJ2-2; D gene ambiguous. Between the trimmed V and J ends, which lost 7 bases and 4 bases, there was a span of 7 bases. This CDR3 spans 12 amino acids. The germline V gene encodes CDR1 SNHLY and CDR2 FYNNEI. The CDR3 spells CASTLRTGELFF. CDR3 in DNA: TGTGCCAGCACCCTCCGCACCGGGGAGCTGTTTTTT.

This clonotype was found a few times. This rearrangement joins TRBV12-3 or TRBV12-4 to TRBJ1-2; the D is unclear. CDR3 length: 14 residues. V lost 5 bases and J 1 base, leaving 11 bases between the germline ends. The CDR3 protein is CASSRTVDNYGYTF. The CDR3 DNA reads TGTGCCAGCAGTCGGACGGTGGATAACTATGGCTACACCTTC.

The chain joins TRBV7-4 to TRBJ2-7, with 7 positions matching TRBD2. Germline V CDR1 and CDR2: SGHVT, SQSDAQ. The CDR3 covers 14 residues. The V segment lost 1 base and the J segment 6 bases; nucleotides outside the gene matches: 6. CDR3 sequence reads: CASSLVGGEGEQYF. CDR3 bases: TGTGCCAGCAGCTTAGTCGGAGGGGAGGGCGAGCAGTACTTC.

This clonotype has a handful of counts. The chain employs TRBV12-5 and TRBJ2-1; the match to TRBD2 covers 9 bases. Trimming at V came to 5 bases and at J to 9 bases, leaving 11 bases not matched to a gene. In germline, CDR1 is LGHNT, CDR2 FRNRAP. CDR3 length: 15 amino acids. The CDR3 sequence: CASGREQGLAVEQFF. The CDR3 DNA reads TGTGCTAGTGGTCGGGAACAGGGACTAGCCGTTGAGCAGTTCTTC.

This clonotype has a handful of counts. This chain joins TRBV11-3 and TRBJ2-1, with 10 positions matching TRBD1. Germline V CDR1 and CDR2: SGHNT, YENEEA. The CDR3 loop spans 18 amino acids. The junction had 16 bases not matched to a gene; V was cut back by 5 bases and J by 6 bases. The CDR3 here is CASSPSPGTGDNANEQFF. DNA for the CDR3: TGTGCCAGCAGCCCCAGTCCCGGGACAGGGGACAATGCCAATGAGCAGTTCTTC. The variable domain in full, completed from reference TRBV11-3 and TRBJ2-1, reads EAGVVQSPRYKIIEKKQPVAFWCNPISGHNTLYWYLQNLGQGPELLIRYENEEAVDDSQLPKDRFSAERLKGVDSTLKIQPAELGDSAVYLCASSPSPGTGDNANEQFFGPGTRLTVL.

The rearrangement links TRBV7-2 to TRBJ2-7, with 12 nucleotides matching TRBD2. CDR1 SGHTA and CDR2 FQGNSA come from the germline V gene. The J segment lost 7 bases and the V segment lost 1 base, leaving 5 bases of the junction unmatched. The CDR3 runs 15 residues. CDR3 amino acids: CASSLVSTSGGEQYF. The CDR3 DNA is TGTGCCAGCAGCTTAGTCAGCACTAGCGGGGGGGAGCAGTACTTC.

This clonotype has ten or more counts. This rearrangement joins TRBV9 to TRBJ2-2, with D perhaps assigned TRBD1 or TRBD2 (5 bases each). Germline assignment: CDR1 SGDLS and CDR2 YYNGEE. Trimming shortened V by 4 bases and J by 2 bases, and 12 bases separated the two germline ends. The CDR3 spans 15 residues. The CDR3 here is CASSIGTFNTGELFF. The CDR3 DNA follows: TGTGCCAGCAGCATAGGGACGTTTAACACCGGGGAGCTGTTTTTT.

This clonotype was seen only a few times. This chain uses TRBV5-5 with TRBJ2-1; 12 bases line up with TRBD2. The CDR3 runs 19 residues. J lost 4 bases, V lost 3 bases, and 14 bases had no gene match. Germline CDR1 and CDR2: SGHKS and YYEKEE (reference sequence). CDR3 sequence reads: CASSSQDPTSGSLYNEQFF. CDR3 in DNA: TGTGCCAGCAGCTCGCAGGACCCGACTAGCGGGAGTCTATACAATGAGCAGTTCTTC.

V and J are TRBV19 and TRBJ1-2; D is uncertain. CDR1 LNHDA and CDR2 SQIVND come from the germline V gene (reference sequence). V lost 5 bases and J 3 bases, leaving 16 bases between the germline ends. CDR3 length: 15 amino acids. CDR3: CASSPRGRTDYGYTF. CDR3 nucleotide sequence: TGTGCCAGTAGTCCCCGGGGTAGGACGGACTATGGCTACACCTTC. The whole variable domain, remainder taken from reference TRBV19 and TRBJ1-2, is DGGITQSPKYLFRKEGQNVTLSCEQNLNHDAMYWYRQDPGQGLRLIYYSQIVNDFQKGDIAEGYSVSREKKESFPLTVTSAQKNPTAFYLCASSPRGRTDYGYTFGSGTRLTVV.

The rearrangement joins TRBV9 to TRBJ2-2; D unclear. The germline gives CDR1 SGDLS, CDR2 YYNGEE. The CDR3 loop spans 18 amino acids. Trimming shortened V by 4 bases and J by 0 bases, and 19 bases separated the two germline ends. The CDR3 reads CASSPRLHSITNTGELFF. CDR3 nucleotides: TGTGCCAGCAGCCCCCGATTACACTCAATCACGAACACCGGGGAGCTGTTTTTT.

At least ten counts were recorded for this clonotype. This sequence joins TRBV24-1 and TRBJ1-2, with D uncertain. The CDR3 sequence is 13 residues long. V shed 4 bases and J shed 3 bases, with 8 bases lying between them. In germline, CDR1 is KGHDR, CDR2 SFDVKD. The CDR3 nucleotides are TGTGCCACCAGTGACCCCGGACACTATGGCTACACCTTC. This translates into CATSDPGHYGYTF.

V and J are TRBV19 and TRBJ2-3; D gene uncertain. V dropped 5 bases and J dropped 1 base, with 10 bases sitting between them. Per the germline V gene, CDR1 is LNHDA and CDR2 is SQIVND (reference sequence). The CDR3 sequence is 14 residues long. CDR3 protein: CASSPLMGTDTQYF. The DNA of the CDR3 is TGTGCCAGTAGTCCCTTAATGGGCACAGATACGCAGTATTTT.

CDR3: CASSLGQPNSPLHF. The DNA for the CDR3 is TGTGCCAGCAGCCTGGGACAGCCCAATTCACCCCTCCACTTT. The genes are TRBV7-4 and TRBJ1-6, with 7 nucleotides matching TRBD1. Trimming cost V 5 bases and J 7 bases; bases outside gene matches: 5. The length of the CDR3 is 14 residues. Germline assignment: CDR1 SGHVT and CDR2 SQSDAQ.

This chain joins TRBV6-6 and TRBJ2-3; D may be TRBD2 (6 bases). V lost 8 bases and J lost 4, with 13 bases in between. The CDR3 runs to 13 residues. In germline, CDR1 is MNHNY, CDR2 SVGAGI (reference sequence). This CDR3 reads CASGDPGADTQYF. CDR3 sequence (DNA): TGTGCCAGCGGCGACCCGGGAGCAGATACGCAGTATTTT.

This chain joins TRBV5-6 and TRBJ2-7; 10 positions agree with TRBD1. The CDR3 length is 15 residues. Germline values: CDR1 SGHDT, CDR2 YYEEEE. Trimming removed 0 bases from V and 5 bases from J; junction bases left unmatched: 5. CDR3 in amino acids: CASSLGDRGLHEQYF. In nucleotides, the CDR3 is TGTGCCAGCAGCTTGGGGGACAGGGGATTACACGAGCAGTACTTC.

This clonotype showed up just a few times. This sequence joins TRBV7-9 and TRBJ2-1; D is unresolved. V gave up 1 base and J gave up 10 bases, with 11 bases separating them. Germline-derived CDR1 and CDR2 are SEHNR and FQNEAQ (reference sequence). CDR3 length: 13 residues. This CDR3 is CASSLDGKGEQFF. In DNA form, the CDR3 reads TGTGCCAGCAGCTTAGACGGAAAAGGGGAGCAGTTCTTC.

This clonotype turned up a few times. The chain couples TRBV7-9 to TRBJ2-1; TRBD2 agrees at 8 bases. Germline V lookup: CDR1 SEHNR, CDR2 FQNEAQ (reference sequence). Trimming took 4 bases from V and 5 from J; bases not matched to a gene: 10. CDR3 size: 16 residues. The DNA for the CDR3 is TGTGCCAGCAGCTCCTCCGAGCGGGGGCCGGACAATGAGCAGTTCTTC. This translates into CASSSSERGPDNEQFF.

The chain uses TRBV7-4 and TRBJ2-5; possibly TRBD1 for D (6 bases). The CDR3 length is 17 residues. V lost 8 bases, J lost 4 bases, and 26 bases lay in between. Germline V lookup: CDR1 SGHVT, CDR2 SQSDAQ. The CDR3 is CASSYYGGTGKGETQYF. CDR3 DNA: TGTGCCAGCTCCTATTATGGGGGCACGGGGAAAGGAGAGACCCAGTACTTC. The full variable domain, its missing parts supplied by reference TRBV7-4 and TRBJ2-5, is GAGVSQSPRYKVAKRGRDVALRCDSISGHVTLYWYRQTLGQGSEVLTYSQSDAQRDKSGRPSGRFSAERPERSVSTLKIQRTEQGDSAVYLCASSYYGGTGKGETQYFGPGTRLLVL.

This clonotype came up a few times. This sequence joins TRBV6-8 and TRBJ2-5; D is ambiguous. The CDR3 runs 16 residues. The V gene's germline CDR1 is MNHGY and CDR2 SAAAGT. Trimming cost V 0 bases and J 1 base, with 12 bases left between them. The CDR3 nucleotides read TGTGCCAGCAGTTACTCTCTGAGTCCGCTCCAAGAGACCCAGTACTTC. This translates into CASSYSLSPLQETQYF.

The chain joins TRBV5-6 to TRBJ2-2; either TRBD1 or TRBD2 may supply D (6 bases each). V was pared by 4 bases and J by 7 bases, with 14 bases between. This CDR3 is built from 14 residues. Germline CDR1 is SGHDT and CDR2 is YYEEEE. CDR3 region: CASSLEGGGGELFF. The CDR3 DNA reads TGTGCCAGCAGCCTTGAAGGGGGAGGCGGGGAGCTGTTTTTT.

About this clonotype itself: This sequence may be a read error, since a much larger clone differs from it by one base. For the CDR3, the DNA is TGTGCCAGCAGAATCAACCAGGGGGGCAACATGAACACTGAAGCTTTCTTT. Its translation is CASRINQGGNMNTEAFF. The J gene is TRBJ1-1, the V gene TRBV11-2; 7 bases agree with TRBD1. J was trimmed by 0 bases and V by 6 bases; bases with no gene match: 13. Germline V gene lookup returns CDR1 SGHAT and CDR2 FQNNGV. The CDR3 length is 17 residues.

The chain has TRBV6-2 or TRBV6-3 and TRBJ2-1; 11 bases match TRBD2. The germline V gene encodes CDR1 MNHEY and CDR2 SVGEGT. The CDR3 spans 16 residues. The V and J ends lost 2 bases and 8 bases, in that order; junction bases with no gene match: 8. As DNA, the CDR3 is TGTGCCAGCAGTTACAAAGGGCTAGCGGGAGGTGATGAGCAGTTCTTC. It yields the protein CASSYKGLAGGDEQFF.

This clonotype was observed many times. The rearrangement links TRBV7-9 to TRBJ2-3; 14 bases agree with TRBD2. The CDR3 is 17 residues long. The V gene's germline CDR1 is SEHNR and CDR2 FQNEAQ (reference sequence). V dropped 4 bases and J dropped 3; count of bases not matched to a gene: 6. CDR3 loop: CASSSGLAGESTDTQYF. The CDR3 nucleotides read TGTGCCAGCAGCTCGGGACTAGCGGGAGAATCAACAGATACGCAGTATTTT.

V gene TRBV7-6 combines with J gene TRBJ2-7; 9 bases match TRBD1. Trimming cost V 1 base and J 3 bases; bases outside gene matches: 4. The CDR3 runs to 15 residues. Germline CDR1 is SGHVS and CDR2 is FNYEAQ. CDR3 nucleotides: TGTGCCAGCAGCTTAGGACAGGGGGTAGACTACGAGCAGTACTTC. It encodes CASSLGQGVDYEQYF.

This chain links TRBV12-3 or TRBV12-4 with TRBJ1-1; perhaps TRBD1 as D (6 bases). Trimming left V 5 bases short and J 10 bases short, with 17 bases between. This CDR3 region has 13 residues. CDR3 sequence reads: CASSPGTPERAFF. In DNA form, the CDR3 reads TGTGCCAGCAGTCCCGGGACACCCGAGAGAGCTTTCTTT.

This clonotype was detected many times. V and J are TRBV7-2 and TRBJ1-5; 8 bases match TRBD1. The CDR3 runs 16 residues. Germline CDR1 is SGHTA and CDR2 is FQGNSA. After removal of 5 bases from V and 7 bases from J, the junction contained 13 bases not matched to a gene. CDR3 in DNA: TGTGCCAGCAGCCCTCAGACAGGGGCAACTCCACAGCCCCAGCATTTT. The encoded protein is CASSPQTGATPQPQHF.

The gene calls are TRBV30 and TRBJ1-1; no clear D gene. Trimming left V 5 bases short and J 2 bases short, with 12 bases between. Germline V gene data show CDR1 as GTSNPN and CDR2 as SVGIG (reference sequence). The CDR3 totals 13 residues. The CDR3 bases are TGTGCCTGGGTCTTGATGGATAACACTGAAGCTTTCTTT. Amino acids: CAWVLMDNTEAFF.

The V gene is TRBV7-6, the J gene TRBJ1-1; D is unresolved. Trimming took 3 bases from V and 7 from J, leaving 12 bases between them. The CDR3 spans 13 residues. The V gene's germline CDR1 is SGHVS and CDR2 FNYEAQ. CDR3 protein: CASSFETIYEAFF. CDR3 nucleotides: TGTGCCAGCAGCTTCGAGACCATTTATGAAGCTTTCTTT. Full variable domain (missing parts from reference TRBV7-6 and TRBJ1-1): GAGVSQSPRYKVTKRGQDVALRCDPISGHVSLYWYRQALGQGPEFLTYFNYEAQQDKSGLPNDRFSAERPEGSISTLTIQRTEQRDSAMYRCASSFETIYEAFFGQGTRLTVV.